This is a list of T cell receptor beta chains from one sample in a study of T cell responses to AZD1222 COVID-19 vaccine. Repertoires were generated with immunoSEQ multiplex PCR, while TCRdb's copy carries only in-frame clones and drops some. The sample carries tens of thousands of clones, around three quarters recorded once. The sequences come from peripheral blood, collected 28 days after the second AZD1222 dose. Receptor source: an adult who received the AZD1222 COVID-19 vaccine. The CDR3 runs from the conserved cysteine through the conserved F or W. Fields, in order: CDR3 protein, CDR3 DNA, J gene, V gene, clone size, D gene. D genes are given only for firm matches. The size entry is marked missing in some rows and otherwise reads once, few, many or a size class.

cdr3_aa: CASSLALGFSEQYF; cdr3_nt: TGTGCCAGCAGCTTAGCGCTGGGGTTCTCCGAGCAGTACTTC; j_call: TRBJ2-7; v_call: TRBV7-2; clone_size: NA; d_call: NA
cdr3_aa: CASSFGGSNQPQHF; cdr3_nt: TGTGCCAGCAGCTTCGGGGGAAGCAATCAGCCCCAGCATTTT; j_call: TRBJ1-5; v_call: TRBV5-6; clone_size: few; d_call: NA
cdr3_aa: CASSIPRLSNTEAFF; cdr3_nt: TGTGCCAGTAGTATCCCCCGACTGTCCAACACTGAAGCTTTCTTT; j_call: TRBJ1-1; v_call: TRBV19; clone_size: NA; d_call: NA
cdr3_aa: CRSGTGRYEQYF; cdr3_nt: TGCCGTTCCGGGACAGGGCGCTACGAGCAGTACTTC; j_call: TRBJ2-7; v_call: TRBV28; clone_size: NA; d_call: TRBD1
cdr3_aa: CASSLVRTKETQYF; cdr3_nt: TGTGCCAGCAGCTTAGTCCGGACTAAAGAGACCCAGTACTTC; j_call: TRBJ2-5; v_call: TRBV13; clone_size: NA; d_call: NA
cdr3_aa: CASSSQRGVSAEQYF; cdr3_nt: TGTGCCAGCAGCTCTCAGAGGGGGGTAAGCGCCGAGCAGTACTTC; j_call: TRBJ2-7; v_call: TRBV7-9; clone_size: NA; d_call: NA
cdr3_aa: CASSRSGSLSPYNEQFF; cdr3_nt: TGTGCCAGCAGCCGTAGCGGGAGTTTGAGTCCCTACAATGAGCAGTTCTTC; j_call: TRBJ2-1; v_call: TRBV7-8; clone_size: NA; d_call: TRBD2
cdr3_aa: CASSLFGEGKETQYF; cdr3_nt: TGTGCCAGCAGTTTATTCGGGGAGGGGAAAGAGACCCAGTACTTC; j_call: TRBJ2-5; v_call: TRBV28; clone_size: NA; d_call: TRBD2
cdr3_aa: CASSLVPGHEKLFF; cdr3_nt: TGTGCCAGCAGCTTAGTTCCAGGGCATGAAAAACTGTTTTTT; j_call: TRBJ1-4; v_call: TRBV7-2; clone_size: NA; d_call: NA
cdr3_aa: CASSTQGDTEAFF; cdr3_nt: TGCGCCAGCAGCACTCAGGGTGACACTGAAGCTTTCTTT; j_call: TRBJ1-1; v_call: TRBV5-1; clone_size: NA; d_call: NA
cdr3_aa: CASSPPTGYGQPQHF; cdr3_nt: TGTGCCAGCAGTCCACCGACAGGGTACGGGCAGCCCCAGCATTTT; j_call: TRBJ1-5; v_call: TRBV28; clone_size: NA; d_call: TRBD1
cdr3_aa: CASSQGTGTGELFF; cdr3_nt: TGTGCCAGCAGTCAAGGGACTGGAACCGGGGAGCTGTTTTTT; j_call: TRBJ2-2; v_call: TRBV27; clone_size: NA; d_call: NA
cdr3_aa: CASSYSLAGYTGELFF; cdr3_nt: TGTGCCAGCAGTTATTCCCTAGCGGGGTACACCGGGGAGCTGTTTTTT; j_call: TRBJ2-2; v_call: TRBV6-5; clone_size: NA; d_call: TRBD2
cdr3_aa: CATSDSRRAKNIQYF; cdr3_nt: TGTGCCACCAGTGATTCCAGAAGAGCCAAAAACATTCAGTACTTC; j_call: TRBJ2-4; v_call: TRBV24-1; clone_size: NA; d_call: NA
cdr3_aa: CASSLGTSGWIEQYF; cdr3_nt: TGCGCCAGCAGCTTGGGGACTAGCGGGTGGATCGAGCAGTACTTC; j_call: TRBJ2-7; v_call: TRBV5-1; clone_size: NA; d_call: TRBD2
cdr3_aa: CASSPDTVHTDTQYF; cdr3_nt: TGTGCCAGCAGTCCAGACACGGTACACACAGATACGCAGTATTTT; j_call: TRBJ2-3; v_call: TRBV6-4; clone_size: NA; d_call: NA
cdr3_aa: CASSFLGRSYNSPLHF; cdr3_nt: TGTGCCAGCAGTTTTCTCGGACGGTCGTATAATTCACCCCTCCACTTT; j_call: TRBJ1-6; v_call: TRBV6-2/TRBV6-3; clone_size: medium-sized; d_call: NA
cdr3_aa: CASTGSGNTIYF; cdr3_nt: TGTGCCAGCACTGGTTCGGGAAACACCATATATTTT; j_call: TRBJ1-3; v_call: TRBV7-8; clone_size: NA; d_call: NA
cdr3_aa: CASSPGQGMGNTEAFF; cdr3_nt: TGTGCCAGCAGCCCCGGTCAGGGAATGGGAAACACTGAAGCTTTCTTT; j_call: TRBJ1-1; v_call: TRBV14; clone_size: few; d_call: NA
cdr3_aa: CASSESGQFYEQYF; cdr3_nt: TGCGCCAGCAGTGAGTCGGGACAGTTCTACGAGCAGTACTTC; j_call: TRBJ2-7; v_call: TRBV10-2; clone_size: NA; d_call: TRBD1
cdr3_aa: CASTAQGIGTVRYYEQYF; cdr3_nt: TGTGCCAGCACCGCCCAGGGGATAGGGACAGTCAGGTACTACGAGCAGTACTTC; j_call: TRBJ2-7; v_call: TRBV27; clone_size: NA; d_call: TRBD1
cdr3_aa: CASSVGGRENYGYTF; cdr3_nt: TGTGCCAGCAGCGTAGGCGGCAGGGAGAACTATGGCTACACCTTC; j_call: TRBJ1-2; v_call: TRBV9; clone_size: NA; d_call: NA
cdr3_aa: CASSSLTGNYGYTF; cdr3_nt: TGTGCCAGCAGCTCCCTGACAGGGAACTATGGCTACACCTTC; j_call: TRBJ1-2; v_call: TRBV11-2; clone_size: NA; d_call: TRBD1
cdr3_aa: CASSSHNQPQHF; cdr3_nt: TGTGCCAGCAGCTCGCATAATCAGCCCCAGCATTTT; j_call: TRBJ1-5; v_call: TRBV7-9; clone_size: NA; d_call: NA
cdr3_aa: CASSGTFLSYEQYF; cdr3_nt: TGTGCCAGCAGTGGAACTTTTCTCTCCTACGAGCAGTACTTC; j_call: TRBJ2-7; v_call: TRBV2; clone_size: few; d_call: NA
cdr3_aa: CASSANRDSTGELFF; cdr3_nt: TGTGCCAGCAGCGCAAACCGGGACTCCACCGGGGAGCTGTTTTTT; j_call: TRBJ2-2; v_call: TRBV3-1/TRBV3-2; clone_size: once; d_call: NA
cdr3_aa: CASSLPGVYEQYF; cdr3_nt: TGTGCCAGCAGCTTACCGGGGGTCTACGAGCAGTACTTC; j_call: TRBJ2-7; v_call: TRBV5-6; clone_size: NA; d_call: NA
cdr3_aa: CASRPTLGQGHEQYF; cdr3_nt: TGTGCCAGCAGACCTACTTTGGGACAGGGCCACGAGCAGTACTTC; j_call: TRBJ2-7; v_call: TRBV6-6; clone_size: NA; d_call: TRBD1
cdr3_aa: CASTELVPRTDTQYF; cdr3_nt: TGTGCCAGCACTGAACTAGTCCCCCGCACAGATACGCAGTATTTT; j_call: TRBJ2-3; v_call: TRBV2; clone_size: NA; d_call: NA
cdr3_aa: CASSSLTGDTEAFF; cdr3_nt: TGTGCCAGCAGCTCCTTGACAGGGGATACTGAAGCTTTCTTT; j_call: TRBJ1-1; v_call: TRBV7-9; clone_size: NA; d_call: TRBD1
cdr3_aa: CASSVGPRGAQYF; cdr3_nt: TGTGCCAGCAGCGTAGGTCCTAGGGGGGCCCAGTACTTC; j_call: TRBJ2-5; v_call: TRBV9; clone_size: NA; d_call: NA
cdr3_aa: CAWRRSGGETQYF; cdr3_nt: TGTGCCTGGAGGAGGAGCGGAGGAGAGACCCAGTACTTC; j_call: TRBJ2-5; v_call: TRBV30; clone_size: NA; d_call: NA
cdr3_aa: CSVEDRVYQETQYF; cdr3_nt: TGCAGCGTTGAAGATCGAGTGTACCAAGAGACCCAGTACTTC; j_call: TRBJ2-5; v_call: TRBV29-1; clone_size: NA; d_call: NA
cdr3_aa: CASSPDASVDYGYTF; cdr3_nt: TGTGCCAGCTCACCCGACGCCTCGGTCGACTATGGCTACACCTTC; j_call: TRBJ1-2; v_call: TRBV18; clone_size: once; d_call: NA
cdr3_aa: CASSGVVELAVDGYTF; cdr3_nt: TGTGCCAGCAGCGGGGTAGTTGAACTAGCAGTAGATGGCTACACCTTC; j_call: TRBJ1-2; v_call: TRBV13; clone_size: NA; d_call: NA
cdr3_aa: CASSVAGTGFHEQYF; cdr3_nt: TGTGCCAGCAGTGTTGCCGGGACAGGGTTCCACGAGCAGTACTTC; j_call: TRBJ2-7; v_call: TRBV9; clone_size: NA; d_call: TRBD1
cdr3_aa: CASSLTSGGTGELFF; cdr3_nt: TGTGCCAGCAGCCTGACTAGCGGGGGGACCGGGGAGCTGTTTTTT; j_call: TRBJ2-2; v_call: TRBV7-8; clone_size: once; d_call: TRBD2
cdr3_aa: CASSQLGGRIGELFF; cdr3_nt: TGTGCCAGCAGTCAGTTAGGGGGGCGAATCGGGGAGCTGTTTTTT; j_call: TRBJ2-2; v_call: TRBV7-9; clone_size: NA; d_call: NA
cdr3_aa: CASTGTIGETQYF; cdr3_nt: TGCGCCAGCACCGGGACTATCGGTGAGACCCAGTACTTC; j_call: TRBJ2-5; v_call: TRBV5-1; clone_size: NA; d_call: TRBD2
cdr3_aa: CASSLPTGMNTEAFF; cdr3_nt: TGTGCCAGCAGCTTACCGACAGGAATGAACACTGAAGCTTTCTTT; j_call: TRBJ1-1; v_call: TRBV7-9; clone_size: NA; d_call: NA
cdr3_aa: CASSQTGYNEKLFF; cdr3_nt: TGTGCCAGCAGCCAAACAGGCTATAATGAAAAACTGTTTTTT; j_call: TRBJ1-4; v_call: TRBV3-1/TRBV3-2; clone_size: few; d_call: NA
cdr3_aa: CASSELAGTDTQYF; cdr3_nt: TGTGCCAGCAGTGAACTAGCGGGTACAGATACGCAGTATTTT; j_call: TRBJ2-3; v_call: TRBV2; clone_size: NA; d_call: TRBD2
cdr3_aa: CASSPQGRVSGNTIYF; cdr3_nt: TGTGCCAGCAGCCCCCAGGGGAGGGTATCTGGAAACACCATATATTTT; j_call: TRBJ1-3; v_call: TRBV7-2; clone_size: NA; d_call: NA
cdr3_aa: CASSQTGPQPQHF; cdr3_nt: TGTGCCAGCAGTCAGACAGGGCCTCAGCCCCAGCATTTT; j_call: TRBJ1-5; v_call: TRBV27; clone_size: NA; d_call: TRBD1
cdr3_aa: CASSVGGGGNTIYF; cdr3_nt: TGTGCCAGCAGCGTAGGGGGCGGTGGAAACACCATATATTTT; j_call: TRBJ1-3; v_call: TRBV9; clone_size: NA; d_call: NA
cdr3_aa: CASSPRTGETGELFF; cdr3_nt: TGTGCCAGCAGCCCGAGGACAGGGGAAACCGGGGAGCTGTTTTTT; j_call: TRBJ2-2; v_call: TRBV7-9; clone_size: NA; d_call: TRBD1
cdr3_aa: CASTPGGDTQYF; cdr3_nt: TGTGCCAGCACCCCAGGGGGAGATACGCAGTATTTT; j_call: TRBJ2-3; v_call: TRBV7-9; clone_size: NA; d_call: TRBD1
cdr3_aa: CASSDRADTQYF; cdr3_nt: TGTGCCAGCAGCGACAGGGCAGATACGCAGTATTTT; j_call: TRBJ2-3; v_call: TRBV9; clone_size: few; d_call: NA
cdr3_aa: CASSLGQKSTDTQYF; cdr3_nt: TGTGCCAGCAGCTTAGGGCAGAAGAGCACAGATACGCAGTATTTT; j_call: TRBJ2-3; v_call: TRBV11-2; clone_size: NA; d_call: NA
cdr3_aa: CAISESSLGGSGANVLTF; cdr3_nt: TGTGCCATCAGTGAGTCGAGTTTGGGGGGCTCTGGGGCCAACGTCCTGACTTTC; j_call: TRBJ2-6; v_call: TRBV10-3; clone_size: NA; d_call: NA